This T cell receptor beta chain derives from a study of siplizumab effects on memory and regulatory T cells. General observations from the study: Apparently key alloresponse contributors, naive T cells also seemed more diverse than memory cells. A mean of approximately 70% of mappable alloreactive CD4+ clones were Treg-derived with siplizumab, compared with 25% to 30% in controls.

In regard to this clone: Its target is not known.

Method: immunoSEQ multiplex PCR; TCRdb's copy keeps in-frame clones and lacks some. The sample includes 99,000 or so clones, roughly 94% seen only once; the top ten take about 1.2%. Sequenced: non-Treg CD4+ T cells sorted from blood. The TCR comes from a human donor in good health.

For the CDR3, the DNA is TGTGCCAGCAGCTTAAGTAGCGGGGGCACAGATACGCAGTATTTT. Translation gives CASSLSSGGTDTQYF. The chain joins TRBV7-9 to TRBJ2-3; 8 bases match TRBD2. The length of the CDR3 is 15 residues. In germline, CDR1 is SEHNR, CDR2 FQNEAQ (reference sequence). V lost 2 bases and J lost 1; bases outside the gene matches: 2.